Below are 26 T cell receptor beta chains sequenced from a single sample in a study of cytomegalovirus exposure and HLA in healthy donors. PCR used 60 Vbeta primers and 13 Jbeta primers. Profiling relied on immunoSEQ multiplex PCR, and the TCRdb table lists in-frame clones only, not all of them. The sample holds 100,000 or so clones, about 72% seen once. Sample: PBMCs. These receptors all come from a man aged 25 to 40 in good health and CMV-seronegative.

The V and J genes are TRBV7-9 and TRBJ2-1; 10 nucleotides match TRBD2. Germline V lookup: CDR1 SEHNR, CDR2 FQNEAQ (reference sequence). The trim removed 3 bases at V and 9 bases at J, leaving 5 bases unmatched. CDR3 length: 14 residues. This CDR3 is CASSLSSGRGEQFF. CDR3 coding DNA: TGTGCCAGCAGCTTGTCTAGCGGGAGAGGTGAGCAGTTCTTC.

The chain has TRBV5-1 and TRBJ2-7; D perhaps matches TRBD2 (5 bases). CDR1 SGHRS and CDR2 YFSETQ come from the germline V gene. Trimming removed 0 bases from V and 2 bases from J, with 12 bases in between. This CDR3 contains 15 residues. The CDR3 DNA sequence: TGCGCCAGCAGCTTGGTCGGGGATAGGCCCTACGAGCAGTACTTC. It yields the protein CASSLVGDRPYEQYF.

CDR3 sequence: CASSSRTGPNTEAFF. In nucleotides, the CDR3 is TGTGCCAGCAGCTCCAGGACAGGCCCGAACACTGAAGCTTTCTTT. The chain combines TRBV11-3 with TRBJ1-1; 7 nucleotides agree with TRBD1. The length of the CDR3 is 15 residues. The junction had 6 bases not matched to a gene; V was cut back by 4 bases and J by 1 base. The germline V gene has CDR1 SGHNT and CDR2 YENEEA.

V and J are TRBV2 and TRBJ2-7, with D possibly TRBD1 on 5 matching bases. CDR3 size: 15 residues. V was shortened by 6 bases and J by 1 base, with 16 bases between the two germline ends. The V gene's germline CDR1 is SNHLY and CDR2 FYNNEI. The CDR3 reads CASRGWQGNSYEQYF. The CDR3 region has the DNA TGTGCCAGCAGGGGGTGGCAGGGAAATTCCTACGAGCAGTACTTC.

The V gene is TRBV11-2, the J gene TRBJ2-2; 7 positions match TRBD1. CDR3 length: 13 amino acids. V lost 5 bases to trimming and J lost 7 bases; unmatched junction nucleotides: 4. The germline CDR1 and CDR2 sequences are SGHAT and FQNNGV. CDR3 DNA: TGTGCCAGCAGCCCAAACAGGGGCGGGGAGCTGTTTTTT. It codes for CASSPNRGGELFF.

This rearrangement joins TRBV5-4 to TRBJ1-1; TRBD1 aligns across 9 bases. The germline CDR1 and CDR2 sequences are SGHNT and YYREEE (reference sequence). V was pared by 3 bases and J by 11 bases, with 8 bases of the junction left unmatched. The CDR3 length is 13 residues. Written as DNA, the CDR3 is TGTGCCAGCAGCTCCGGGACAGGGTATGGGGCTTTCTTT. This codes for CASSSGTGYGAFF. The complete variable domain, with remaining parts taken from reference TRBV5-4 and TRBJ1-1, reads ETGVTQSPTHLIKTRGQQVTLRCSSQSGHNTVSWYQQALGQGPQFIFQYYREEENGRGNFPPRFSGLQFPNYSSELNVNALELDDSALYLCASSSGTGYGAFFGQGTRLTVV.

The J gene is TRBJ1-2, the V gene TRBV30; 9 nucleotides agree with TRBD1. This CDR3 has 15 amino acids. V lost 0 bases and J lost 3; bases outside the gene matches: 5. Per germline, CDR1 GTSNPN and CDR2 SVGIG (reference sequence). This CDR3 reads CAWSVGQGYDYGYTF. Written as DNA, the CDR3 is TGTGCCTGGAGTGTGGGACAGGGATACGACTATGGCTACACCTTC. Full variable domain (remainder filled in from reference TRBV30 and TRBJ1-2): SQTIHQWPATLVQPVGSPLSLECTVEGTSNPNLYWYRQAAGRGLQLLFYSVGIGQISSEVPQNLSASRPQDRQFILSSKKLLLSDSGFYLCAWSVGQGYDYGYTFGSGTRLTVV.

V is TRBV6-5 and J is TRBJ2-7, with TRBD1 identical over 7 bases. This CDR3 spans 16 amino acids. V trimming: 2 bases; J trimming: 1 base; junction bases outside the gene matches: 8. CDR1 is MNHEY, CDR2 SVGAGI, per germline. CDR3 protein: CASSYRGQVSSYEQYF. The CDR3 region has the DNA TGTGCCAGCAGTTACCGAGGACAGGTATCATCCTACGAGCAGTACTTC.

V usage is TRBV6-1 and J usage is TRBJ2-5; D might be TRBD1 (6 bases). Germline CDR1 is MNHNS and CDR2 is SASEGT. V shed 9 bases and J shed 1 base, with 18 bases lying between them. This CDR3 has 15 amino acids. Written as DNA, the CDR3 is TGTGCCAGTGGTACCGGACAGCCAGTCCAAGAGACCCAGTACTTC. Its translation is CASGTGQPVQETQYF.

This chain joins TRBV9 and TRBJ2-3; 8 bases fit TRBD1. The CDR3 loop spans 14 amino acids. Germline lookup yields CDR1 SGDLS and CDR2 YYNGEE. V was clipped by 3 bases and J by 5 bases; unmatched bases: 5. In DNA, the CDR3 is TGTGCCAGCAGCGGACAGGGGACCAGAGATACGCAGTATTTT. This gives the protein CASSGQGTRDTQYF.

The rearrangement links TRBV28 to TRBJ1-3; no firm D call. This CDR3 contains 12 residues. Germline CDR1 is MDHEN and CDR2 is SYDVKM. V was cut by 7 bases and J by 4 bases, with 8 bases left in between. This CDR3 is CASNNVGNTIYF. CDR3 nucleotide sequence: TGTGCCAGCAACAACGTGGGAAACACCATATATTTT.

The chain employs TRBV9 and TRBJ1-3; 8 positions match TRBD1. The CDR3 extends over 15 amino acids. Per the germline V gene, CDR1 is SGDLS and CDR2 is YYNGEE. V gave up 3 bases and J gave up 0 bases; unmatched junction bases: 2. CDR3 amino acids: CASSADRGSGNTIYF. CDR3 in DNA: TGTGCCAGCAGCGCCGACAGGGGCTCTGGAAACACCATATATTTT. Filled out from reference TRBV9 and TRBJ1-3, the complete variable domain reads DSGVTQTPKHLITATGQRVTLRCSPRSGDLSVYWYQQSLDQGLQFLIQYYNGEERAKGNILERFSAQQFPDLHSELNLSSLELGDSALYFCASSADRGSGNTIYFGEGSWLTVV.

The chain carries TRBV6-5 and TRBJ1-1; D is ambiguous. This CDR3 has 14 amino acids. V lost 8 bases, J lost 6 bases, and 19 bases lay in between. From germline, CDR1 is MNHEY and CDR2 SVGAGI. Here the CDR3 reads CASAYLAESPEAFF. CDR3 coding DNA: TGTGCCAGCGCCTACCTGGCGGAGTCCCCTGAAGCTTTCTTT.

In its sample, this clone was seen a few times. The chain recombines TRBV5-4 with TRBJ2-7; TRBD2 aligns across 10 bases. Germline V gene sequence: CDR1 SGHNT, CDR2 YYREEE (reference sequence). After removal of 6 bases from V and 5 bases from J, the junction contained 11 bases not matched to a gene. The CDR3 has 15 residues. In nucleotides, the CDR3 is TGTGCCAGCACCAACCCAGCGGGAGGGCGGGACGAGCAGTACTTC. This codes for CASTNPAGGRDEQYF.

The gene calls are TRBV30 and TRBJ2-1; D possibly corresponds to TRBD1 (6 bases). Germline CDR1 and CDR2: GTSNPN and SVGIG (reference sequence). V lost 0 bases and J lost 7, with 13 bases in between. The CDR3 totals 14 residues. CDR3 sequence reads: CAWSVDRYGNEQFF. CDR3 nucleotide sequence: TGTGCCTGGAGTGTAGACAGGTATGGGAATGAGCAGTTCTTC.

The chain is built from TRBV6-5 and TRBJ1-3; weak D call: TRBD1 (5 bases). This CDR3 has 14 residues. The V gene's germline CDR1 is MNHEY and CDR2 SVGAGI. Trimming pared 8 bases from V and 1 base from J, leaving 12 bases between. The CDR3 DNA sequence: TGTGCCAGCTCAATCGGGGGATCTGGAAACACCATATATTTT. Translated, it gives CASSIGGSGNTIYF.

This rearrangement joins TRBV6-5 to TRBJ2-7; 9 nucleotides match TRBD1. The trim removed 5 bases at V and 6 bases at J, leaving 2 bases unmatched. The V gene's germline CDR1 is MNHEY and CDR2 SVGAGI. The CDR3 runs 12 residues. In nucleotides, the CDR3 is TGTGCCAGCAGTGAGACAGGGGGCGAGCAGTACTTC. Its protein is CASSETGGEQYF.

This clone was detected a few times. The chain links TRBV28 to TRBJ1-1; D remains unclear. V was shortened by 2 bases and J by 4 bases, with 11 bases between the two germline ends. The CDR3 runs to 14 residues. In germline, CDR1 is MDHEN, CDR2 SYDVKM. The CDR3 sequence is CASSLRRVSTEAFF. The CDR3 coding sequence is TGTGCCAGCAGTTTACGACGGGTGAGCACTGAAGCTTTCTTT. The full variable domain, completed using reference TRBV28 and TRBJ1-1, is DVKVTQSSRYLVKRTGEKVFLECVQDMDHENMFWYRQDPGLGLRLIYFSYDVKMKEKGDIPEGYSVSREKKERFSLILESASTNQTSMYLCASSLRRVSTEAFFGQGTRLTVV.

This clone has just a few counts. This rearrangement joins TRBV7-3 to TRBJ1-1, with TRBD1 matching 9 bases. Losses at the gene ends were 6 bases for V and 5 bases for J; bases not matched to a gene: 13. The CDR3 runs to 16 residues. Germline CDR1 is SGHTA and CDR2 is FQGTGA. CDR3: CASRLGSGTGLTEAFF. In DNA, the CDR3 is TGTGCCAGCAGATTGGGATCCGGGACAGGGTTAACTGAAGCTTTCTTT. Complete variable domain (other parts from reference TRBV7-3 and TRBJ1-1): GAGVSQTPSNKVTEKGKYVELRCDPISGHTALYWYRQSLGQGPEFLIYFQGTGAADDSGLPNDRFFAVRPEGSVSTLKIQRTERGDSAVYLCASRLGSGTGLTEAFFGQGTRLTVV.

This clone was detected a few times. The chain links TRBV5-1 to TRBJ2-7; D perhaps matches TRBD2 (6 bases). The CDR3 covers 14 residues. Germline lookup yields CDR1 SGHRS and CDR2 YFSETQ. Trimming removed 3 bases from V and 5 bases from J, with 15 bases in between. CDR3 region: CASSSEGGRNEQYF. In DNA, the CDR3 is TGCGCCAGCAGCTCGGAGGGCGGTAGGAACGAGCAGTACTTC.

J is TRBJ1-1 and V is TRBV4-1, with 7 bases matching TRBD1. Germline CDR1 is MGHRA and CDR2 is YSYEKL. This CDR3 has 14 residues. V shed 1 base and J 8 bases; nucleotides not matched to a gene: 7. Here the CDR3 DNA reads TGCGCCAGCAGCCAAGCGGACAGGAAACCCGAAGCTTTCTTT. Translated: CASSQADRKPEAFF.

J is TRBJ1-1 and V is TRBV20-1; D is uncertain. Per germline, CDR1 DFQATT and CDR2 SNEGSKA (reference sequence). V was pared by 5 bases and J by 6 bases, with 10 bases between. This CDR3 has 11 residues. Here the CDR3 reads CSAPFRAEAFF. CDR3 in DNA: TGCAGTGCTCCTTTTCGGGCTGAAGCTTTCTTT.

The chain joins TRBV2 to TRBJ2-1, with 9 bases lining up with TRBD2. The J segment lost 0 bases and the V segment lost 6 bases, leaving 3 bases of the junction unmatched. This CDR3 is built from 15 residues. Germline CDR1 and CDR2: SNHLY and FYNNEI. CDR3 in amino acids: CASRATSGSYNEQFF. In DNA form, the CDR3 reads TGTGCCAGCAGGGCGACTAGCGGCTCCTACAATGAGCAGTTCTTC. Full variable domain (rest looked up from reference TRBV2 and TRBJ2-1): EPEVTQTPSHQVTQMGQEVILRCVPISNHLYFYWYRQILGQKVEFLVSFYNNEISEKSEIFDDQFSVERPDGSNFTLKIRSTKLEDSAMYFCASRATSGSYNEQFFGPGTRLTVL.

The chain links TRBV2 to TRBJ1-5, with D perhaps TRBD1 (5 bases). Germline values: CDR1 SNHLY, CDR2 FYNNEI. The CDR3 is 18 amino acids. Trimming left V 2 bases short and J 4 bases short, with 21 bases between. CDR3 nucleotide sequence: TGTGCCAGCAGTGAACTGGGGCAGGGAGGCGGAGAGAATCAGCCCCAGCATTTT. Translating gives CASSELGQGGGENQPQHF.

The rearrangement links TRBV11-2 to TRBJ2-3; a weak D match, TRBD2 (7 bases). Germline-derived CDR1 and CDR2 are SGHAT and FQNNGV. V was cut by 4 bases and J by 5 bases, with 16 bases left in between. This CDR3 has 15 residues. CDR3 amino acids: CASSSRGGFIDTQYF. CDR3 sequence (DNA): TGTGCCAGCAGCTCGAGGGGGGGCTTCATAGATACGCAGTATTTT.

The CDR3 region has the DNA TGTGCCAGCAGTGAAGTTCGCGGGAGAGGAAACACCATATATTTT. Its protein is CASSEVRGRGNTIYF. V usage is TRBV6-1 and J usage is TRBJ1-3; D remains ambiguous. CDR1 and CDR2 from the germline V gene are MNHNS and SASEGT. Trimming cost V 1 base and J 4 bases, with 11 bases left between them. The CDR3 is 15 residues long.